This TCR beta chain came from a study of T cell responses to AZD1222 COVID-19 vaccine (dated by TCRdb to the early 2020s). In terms of the full investigation: TCR sequencing covered 230 to 250 trial participants: some 210 given two doses of AZD1222 and approximately 25 given two doses of MenACWY control vaccine. Trial participants were enrolled by age into 18-55, 56-69 and 70-plus year subgroups, with approximately 150, 30 and 60 TCR-sequenced participants respectively. General findings and caveats noted by the study authors: In the small 56-69-year group, the increase in depth fell short of significance, most likely because of low power. Vaccine-associated CD4 TCRs spanned the whole spike protein, with dominant responses in regions 160-218 and 743-854. Most participants were white British and females outnumbered males, and the authors suggested that clonal diversity may have been underestimated. Spike-specific TCR breadth and depth rose significantly after two AZD1222 doses compared with day 0 and with MenACWY recipients. Reportedly, close to half of the unique spike-specific TCRs recognized epitopes lying outside the regions that are mutated in the B.1.351 and B.1.1.7 variants. No day 14 peak-response samples were available, so repertoires were characterized only after the peak T cell response. Conclusions about previously exposed vaccinees are limited because only five to seven AZD1222 recipients were SARS-CoV-2 seropositive at baseline.

What this sample's time point label stands for: about 28 days (+/-7) after the second vaccine dose. Because spike-specific TCR depth and breadth did not differ between the two schedules, AZD1222 recipients who got a second dose at roughly 4 weeks were pooled with those who got a second dose at roughly 12 weeks. Samples from vaccinated people were obtained from the UK trials COV001 and COV002, which included a single-blind randomized controlled phase 2/3 trial of AZD1222 (ChAdOx1 nCoV-19) in healthy adults. Trial participant PBMC samples were collected at day 0 and day 28 after the second dose for TCRbeta chain sequencing. Turning to this clone: Its antigen is currently not known. Base qualities are not recorded, but no much larger clone differs from it by a single base.

The CDR3 regions of human TCRbeta chains were analyzed by immunosequencing. The paper's processing steps were these. TCRs in the repertoires were compared against a reference library of SARS-CoV-2-specific TCRs that had been generated with the MIRA antigen-specificity platform. Breadth was defined as the fraction of unique TCRs that were SARS-CoV-2-associated. Depth was defined as the fraction of total T cells that were SARS-CoV-2-associated. Using the MIRA data, every spike-specific TCR was mapped to the spike region that the TCR reacted to and assigned to either a CD4 or a CD8 class. Log10-transformed breadth and depth values were compared by one-way ANOVA with Sidak's multiple comparisons tests. Entries here come from immuneACCESS through TCRdb and include only in-frame sequences with V and J called. Some clones fail to appear in such tables; in the studies checked, an unresolved V gene covers under half of the shortfall, and the cause of the remainder is unknown. V and J calls and clone size are those listed in that table; D and trimming were worked out from the DNA. For this sample there are 130,000 to 150,000 clones; roughly nine tenths appear just once. The ten largest clones capture approximately 3.9% of the sample.

The germline ends are 14 bases apart after V is trimmed by 6 bases and J by 6 bases. There are 13 amino acids in the CDR3, from cysteine to phenylalanine inclusive. Only the CDR3 DNA is retained, 39 bases long and in frame from the first base. Sequences were derived from peripheral blood, sampled 28 days after the second AZD1222 dose. The clonotype was recovered from an adult who received the AZD1222 COVID-19 vaccine. This sequence uses TRBV12-3 or TRBV12-4 and TRBJ1-2; matching of 5 bases hints at TRBD1 as the D gene. The DNA reads as follows: TGTGCCAGCAGCCTGGACAAAACGAATGGCTACACCTTC. Translated, this gives CASSLDKTNGYTF.